This entry describes one TCR beta chain. Its antigen is undetermined. The data originate from a study of naive CD8 T cells in extremely preterm neonates. Study-level results: Preterm CDR3s were shorter than older groups', with fewer N additions and less trimming. Productive template counts varied among preterm samples, a noted limitation.

The CDR3 is 13 residues long. V lost 1 base to trimming and J lost 4 bases, with 8 bases between them. CDR1 and CDR2 (germline): SGHVS, FQNEAQ. Healthy nonsmoking adults and healthy children aged roughly 16-56 months donated peripheral blood. Sorted naive CD8+ T cell numbers ranged ~17,000 to ~100,000. Method: immunoSEQ multiplex PCR; TCRdb's copy keeps in-frame clones and lacks some. The sample includes 5,500 to 6,000 clones, approximately 96% of them seen just once. Sequenced sample: naive CD8+ T cells from blood. This receptor was identified in a human donor in good health. The rearrangement uses TRBV7-8 and TRBJ2-7; D unclear. The CDR3: CASSLVAGYEQYF. In nucleotides, the CDR3 is TGTGCCAGCAGCTTAGTTGCCGGGTACGAGCAGTACTTC. Together with reference TRBV7-8 and TRBJ2-7, the CDR3 gives the full variable domain: GAGVSQSPRYKVAKRGQDVALRCDPISGHVSLFWYQQALGQGPEFLTYFQNEAQLDKSGLPSDRFFAERPEGSVSTLKIQRTQQEDSAVYLCASSLVAGYEQYFGPGTRLTVT.